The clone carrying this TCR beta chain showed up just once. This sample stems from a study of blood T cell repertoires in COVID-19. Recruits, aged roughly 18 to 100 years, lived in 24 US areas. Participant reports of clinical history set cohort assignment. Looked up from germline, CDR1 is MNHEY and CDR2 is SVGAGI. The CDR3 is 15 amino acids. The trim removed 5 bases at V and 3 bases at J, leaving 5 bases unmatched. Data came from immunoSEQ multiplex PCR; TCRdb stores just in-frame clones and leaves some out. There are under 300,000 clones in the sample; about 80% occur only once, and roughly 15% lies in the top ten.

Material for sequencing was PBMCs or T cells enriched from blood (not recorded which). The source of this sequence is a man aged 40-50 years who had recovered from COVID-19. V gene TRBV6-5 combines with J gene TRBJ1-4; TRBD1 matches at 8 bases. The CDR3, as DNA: TGTGCCAGCAGTAGCTCAGGGGGCCCTAATGAAAAACTGTTTTTT. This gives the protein CASSSSGGPNEKLFF.